The rows below give T cell receptor beta chains drawn from one sample of a study of blood T cell repertoires in COVID-19. Libraries were prepared by immunoSEQ multiplex PCR; TCRdb keeps only in-frame clonotypes and omits some of them. The sample lists 120,000 or so clones; roughly 84% were seen once. The sample taken for sequencing was peripheral blood. Receptor source: a woman older than 75 with acute or convalescent COVID-19. Both conserved end residues are part of each CDR3. The order of the fields is V gene, CDR3 length, clone size, CDR3 protein. Some rows mark clone size as missing; the rest say once, few, many or name a class of expanded clone.

v_gene: TRBV5-3; len: 16; abundance: NA; CDR3aa: CARSLVGTGWRGEQYF
v_gene: TRBV4-1; len: 17; abundance: NA; CDR3aa: CASSRTGQGTNTGELFF
v_gene: TRBV7-8; len: 17; abundance: NA; CDR3aa: CASSLRGDRGRGQPQHF
v_gene: TRBV10-3; len: 11; abundance: few; CDR3aa: CAIMSSYEQYF
v_gene: TRBV28; len: 11; abundance: NA; CDR3aa: CASSRRDGYTF
v_gene: TRBV7-9; len: 14; abundance: NA; CDR3aa: CASSFRTEQETQYF
v_gene: TRBV7-2; len: 11; abundance: NA; CDR3aa: CASSSVYEQFF
v_gene: TRBV28; len: 19; abundance: NA; CDR3aa: CASSFSKTDSPSRRYGYTF
v_gene: TRBV4-1; len: 15; abundance: NA; CDR3aa: CASSQLAGVGRTQYF
v_gene: TRBV18; len: 14; abundance: NA; CDR3aa: CASSPSRGNYEQYF
v_gene: TRBV5-1; len: 15; abundance: NA; CDR3aa: CASGATVSGANVLTF
v_gene: TRBV19; len: 14; abundance: NA; CDR3aa: CASTPTGGYYGYTF
v_gene: TRBV11-3; len: 17; abundance: NA; CDR3aa: CASSPGRGQGADNEQFF
v_gene: TRBV30; len: 15; abundance: NA; CDR3aa: CAWSYRTTSGNTIYF
v_gene: TRBV5-4; len: 13; abundance: NA; CDR3aa: CASSLQGGNEQFF
v_gene: TRBV3-1/TRBV3-2; len: 16; abundance: few; CDR3aa: CASSQDPKGFYNEQFF
v_gene: TRBV27; len: 17; abundance: NA; CDR3aa: CASRKTSGRGNTGELFF
v_gene: TRBV5-4; len: 15; abundance: NA; CDR3aa: CASSPGGVGANVLTF
v_gene: TRBV10-3; len: 14; abundance: few; CDR3aa: CATRTSGRAYEQYF
v_gene: TRBV19; len: 14; abundance: NA; CDR3aa: CASSTGTGGEKLFF
v_gene: TRBV5-5; len: 18; abundance: once; CDR3aa: CASSSYPGQGGPNQPQHF
v_gene: TRBV3-1/TRBV3-2; len: 13; abundance: NA; CDR3aa: CASSPDRGYGYTF
v_gene: TRBV7-3; len: 14; abundance: NA; CDR3aa: CASRKQPNTGELFF
v_gene: TRBV7-3; len: 16; abundance: NA; CDR3aa: CASSLALAGYTGELFF
v_gene: TRBV12-3/TRBV12-4; len: 12; abundance: NA; CDR3aa: CASRAQGKPQHF
v_gene: TRBV7-2; len: 16; abundance: NA; CDR3aa: CASSFPIDRRKNIQYF
v_gene: TRBV7-9; len: 16; abundance: few; CDR3aa: CASSLAVGLGSYEQYF
v_gene: TRBV5-1; len: 15; abundance: NA; CDR3aa: CASSFSGDRSEKLFF